This T cell receptor (beta chain) came from a study of cytomegalovirus exposure and HLA in healthy donors. The primer mix had 60 Vbeta and 13 Jbeta primers. In the original workflow: Roughly 11 million shared chains were among the approximately 76 million unique TCR beta chains that a later analysis counted. Libraries were prepared by immunoSEQ multiplex PCR; TCRdb keeps only in-frame clonotypes and omits some of them. D and trimming were read from the DNA, whereas the V and J calls and clone size are those reported in that table. Here the sample spans some 110,000 clones, approximately 80% being singletons. The CDR3 length is 13 residues. CDR1 ENHRY and CDR2 SYGVKD come from the germline V gene. With 4 bases removed from V and 3 bases from J, the gap between germline ends came to 9 bases. Study outcomes and limitations: It was in a later analysis that TCR association rates were seen to vary by HLA locus, highest for DRB1 and lowest for HLA-C. HLA-A and HLA-B allele assignments for most subjects were reportedly predicted accurately using TCR beta sequences.

A remark on this clone: The target antigen is unknown.

J is TRBJ1-2 and V is TRBV10-3; D is unclear. This TCR was recovered from a woman aged 40 to 50 in good health and CMV-seropositive. The sequenced sample consisted of PBMCs. This chain's CDR3 is CAISGRGYYGYTF. The CDR3 region has the DNA TGTGCCATCAGTGGTCGGGGATACTATGGCTACACCTTC.